The 15 T cell receptor beta chains presented below share a single source sample, sequenced in a study of blood T cell repertoires in COVID-19. Profiled with immunoSEQ multiplex PCR; TCRdb holds only in-frame clones, not every one. The table includes about 130,000 clones, about 93% detected once. The sample consisted of peripheral blood. These receptors were collected from a man over 45 with COVID-19, enrolled during active disease.

V is TRBV20-1 and J is TRBJ1-4; D is possibly TRBD1 (5 bases). The germline CDR1 and CDR2 sequences are DFQATT and SNEGSKA (reference sequence). This CDR3 spans 12 amino acids. Trimming left V 3 bases short and J 7 bases short, with 9 bases between. CDR3: CSASGQGEKLFF. In nucleotides, the CDR3 is TGCAGTGCTAGTGGGCAGGGTGAAAAACTGTTTTTT.

The V call is TRBV28, the J call TRBJ1-5; D may be TRBD1 (6 bases). V lost 6 bases to trimming and J lost 0 bases, with 12 bases between them. The germline CDR1 and CDR2 sequences are MDHEN and SYDVKM. This CDR3 is built from 15 residues. CDR3 residues: CASRNRVSSNQPQHF. For the CDR3, the DNA is TGTGCCAGCAGAAACAGGGTCAGTAGCAATCAGCCCCAGCATTTT.

As for this clone: The junction does not match germline at one end; this may be a read error. Other DNA sequences in this specimen translate into the identical CDR3. The J gene is TRBJ2-7, the V gene TRBV6-2 or TRBV6-3, with 9 bases lining up with TRBD2. The germline CDR1 and CDR2 sequences are MNHEY and SVGEGT. The CDR3 has 17 residues. The chain's CDR3 is CASSNPGVSGSSYEQYF. DNA for the CDR3: TGTGCTAGCAGTAACCCCGGAGTTAGCGGGAGCTCCTACGAGCAGTACTTC.

V is TRBV3-1 (or the pseudogene TRBV3-2) and J is TRBJ1-2; D is undetermined. The CDR3 has 13 residues. Germline V gene data show CDR1 as LGHDT and CDR2 as YNNKEL (reference sequence). V was trimmed by 1 base and J by 9 bases, leaving 12 bases between them. The CDR3 DNA is TGTGCCAGCAGCCAAGGACGGGAAGTAAGCTACACCTTC. Encoded protein: CASSQGREVSYTF.

The J gene is TRBJ2-2, the V gene TRBV9; 9 bases are a match to TRBD2. The germline CDR1 and CDR2 sequences are SGDLS and YYNGEE. V gave up 1 base and J gave up 4 bases; unmatched junction bases: 2. The CDR3 has 15 amino acids. The CDR3 DNA is TGTGCCAGCAGCGTAAAGCGGGAGGCCACCGGGGAGCTGTTTTTT. Protein sequence: CASSVKREATGELFF.

The chain joins TRBV24-1 to TRBJ2-1, with 10 bases lining up with TRBD2. Per germline, CDR1 KGHDR and CDR2 SFDVKD. The V gene end was trimmed by 0 bases and the J gene end by 7 bases; junction bases not matched to a gene: 11. CDR3 length equals 18 residues. CDR3 residues: CATSDLPSLAGEENEQFF. CDR3 DNA sequence: TGTGCCACCAGTGATTTGCCTAGTCTAGCGGGAGAGGAGAATGAGCAGTTCTTC.

The V gene is TRBV3-1 (or the pseudogene TRBV3-2), the J gene TRBJ1-2; 8 bases line up with TRBD1. V lost 4 bases and J lost 0; bases outside the gene matches: 10. Germline CDR1 reads LGHDT; CDR2 reads YNNKEL (reference sequence). The CDR3 has 17 amino acids. The CDR3 here is CASSPRQGIRANYGYTF. CDR3 DNA: TGTGCCAGCAGCCCCCGACAGGGGATAAGAGCTAACTATGGCTACACCTTC.

The chain combines TRBV7-9 with TRBJ2-5; 7 bases line up with TRBD1. Germline V gene lookup returns CDR1 SEHNR and CDR2 FQNEAQ (reference sequence). The trim removed 1 base at V and 5 bases at J, leaving 13 bases unmatched. The CDR3 covers 17 residues. This CDR3 is CASSLGTGSRGWETQYF. CDR3 nucleotides: TGTGCCAGCAGCTTAGGGACAGGTTCAAGGGGTTGGGAGACCCAGTACTTC.

V usage is TRBV5-6 and J usage is TRBJ2-3, with TRBD2 matching 8 bases. J lost 6 bases, V lost 2 bases, and 8 bases had no gene match. The CDR3 is 15 residues long. Germline CDR1 is SGHDT and CDR2 is YYEEEE. CDR3 residues: CASSFERESRDTQYF. CDR3 nucleotide sequence: TGTGCCAGCAGCTTTGAGCGGGAGAGTCGGGATACGCAGTATTTT.

The chain carries TRBV6-5 and TRBJ2-7; 7 nucleotides match TRBD1. J gave up 1 base and V 5 bases, and 5 bases lay outside the gene matches. CDR3 length: 14 residues. The germline gives CDR1 MNHEY, CDR2 SVGAGI. CDR3 sequence: CASSNRGLSYEQYF. The CDR3 nucleotides read TGTGCCAGCAGTAATAGGGGGCTTTCCTACGAGCAGTACTTC.

This clone showed up just once. The chain uses TRBV19 and TRBJ2-3; TRBD2 agrees at 9 bases. This CDR3 is built from 17 residues. The V gene end was trimmed by 3 bases and the J gene end by 0 bases; junction bases not matched to a gene: 7. The germline V gene has CDR1 LNHDA and CDR2 SQIVND (reference sequence). CDR3 protein: CASSILAGMTSTDTQYF. CDR3 sequence (DNA): TGTGCCAGTAGTATTCTAGCGGGGATGACTAGCACAGATACGCAGTATTTT.

The V and J genes are TRBV12-3 or TRBV12-4 and TRBJ2-7; TRBD1 matches at 7 bases. J was trimmed by 4 bases and V by 7 bases; bases with no gene match: 7. The CDR3 contains 13 residues. CDR3 coding DNA: TGTGCCAGCACCCTGGGACAGTATTACGAGCAGTACTTC. Translating it yields CASTLGQYYEQYF.

The rearrangement links TRBV5-1 to TRBJ2-1, with 7 bases identical to TRBD1. Germline values: CDR1 SGHRS, CDR2 YFSETQ. V lost 4 bases and J lost 4; bases outside the gene matches: 5. The CDR3 length is 14 residues. The CDR3 coding sequence is TGCGCCAGCAGCCCGGGACAGAGTTACAATGAGCAGTTCTTC. It translates to CASSPGQSYNEQFF.

The rearrangement uses TRBV9 and TRBJ2-3; 9 nucleotides agree with TRBD1. Germline-derived CDR1 and CDR2 are SGDLS and YYNGEE. The CDR3 has 15 residues. V was pared by 4 bases and J by 3 bases, with 6 bases of the junction left unmatched. CDR3 DNA: TGTGCCAGCAGCCGGGGAGACAGGGGGACAGATACGCAGTATTTT. Residues: CASSRGDRGTDTQYF.

The chain recombines TRBV5-1 with TRBJ2-3, with D possibly TRBD2 on 5 matching bases. Germline values: CDR1 SGHRS, CDR2 YFSETQ. V dropped 4 bases and J dropped 6 bases, with 15 bases sitting between them. The CDR3 consists of 14 residues. The CDR3 coding sequence is TGCGCCAGCAGCCCGGGGTTCAGAGAGGATACGCAGTATTTT. Protein product: CASSPGFREDTQYF.